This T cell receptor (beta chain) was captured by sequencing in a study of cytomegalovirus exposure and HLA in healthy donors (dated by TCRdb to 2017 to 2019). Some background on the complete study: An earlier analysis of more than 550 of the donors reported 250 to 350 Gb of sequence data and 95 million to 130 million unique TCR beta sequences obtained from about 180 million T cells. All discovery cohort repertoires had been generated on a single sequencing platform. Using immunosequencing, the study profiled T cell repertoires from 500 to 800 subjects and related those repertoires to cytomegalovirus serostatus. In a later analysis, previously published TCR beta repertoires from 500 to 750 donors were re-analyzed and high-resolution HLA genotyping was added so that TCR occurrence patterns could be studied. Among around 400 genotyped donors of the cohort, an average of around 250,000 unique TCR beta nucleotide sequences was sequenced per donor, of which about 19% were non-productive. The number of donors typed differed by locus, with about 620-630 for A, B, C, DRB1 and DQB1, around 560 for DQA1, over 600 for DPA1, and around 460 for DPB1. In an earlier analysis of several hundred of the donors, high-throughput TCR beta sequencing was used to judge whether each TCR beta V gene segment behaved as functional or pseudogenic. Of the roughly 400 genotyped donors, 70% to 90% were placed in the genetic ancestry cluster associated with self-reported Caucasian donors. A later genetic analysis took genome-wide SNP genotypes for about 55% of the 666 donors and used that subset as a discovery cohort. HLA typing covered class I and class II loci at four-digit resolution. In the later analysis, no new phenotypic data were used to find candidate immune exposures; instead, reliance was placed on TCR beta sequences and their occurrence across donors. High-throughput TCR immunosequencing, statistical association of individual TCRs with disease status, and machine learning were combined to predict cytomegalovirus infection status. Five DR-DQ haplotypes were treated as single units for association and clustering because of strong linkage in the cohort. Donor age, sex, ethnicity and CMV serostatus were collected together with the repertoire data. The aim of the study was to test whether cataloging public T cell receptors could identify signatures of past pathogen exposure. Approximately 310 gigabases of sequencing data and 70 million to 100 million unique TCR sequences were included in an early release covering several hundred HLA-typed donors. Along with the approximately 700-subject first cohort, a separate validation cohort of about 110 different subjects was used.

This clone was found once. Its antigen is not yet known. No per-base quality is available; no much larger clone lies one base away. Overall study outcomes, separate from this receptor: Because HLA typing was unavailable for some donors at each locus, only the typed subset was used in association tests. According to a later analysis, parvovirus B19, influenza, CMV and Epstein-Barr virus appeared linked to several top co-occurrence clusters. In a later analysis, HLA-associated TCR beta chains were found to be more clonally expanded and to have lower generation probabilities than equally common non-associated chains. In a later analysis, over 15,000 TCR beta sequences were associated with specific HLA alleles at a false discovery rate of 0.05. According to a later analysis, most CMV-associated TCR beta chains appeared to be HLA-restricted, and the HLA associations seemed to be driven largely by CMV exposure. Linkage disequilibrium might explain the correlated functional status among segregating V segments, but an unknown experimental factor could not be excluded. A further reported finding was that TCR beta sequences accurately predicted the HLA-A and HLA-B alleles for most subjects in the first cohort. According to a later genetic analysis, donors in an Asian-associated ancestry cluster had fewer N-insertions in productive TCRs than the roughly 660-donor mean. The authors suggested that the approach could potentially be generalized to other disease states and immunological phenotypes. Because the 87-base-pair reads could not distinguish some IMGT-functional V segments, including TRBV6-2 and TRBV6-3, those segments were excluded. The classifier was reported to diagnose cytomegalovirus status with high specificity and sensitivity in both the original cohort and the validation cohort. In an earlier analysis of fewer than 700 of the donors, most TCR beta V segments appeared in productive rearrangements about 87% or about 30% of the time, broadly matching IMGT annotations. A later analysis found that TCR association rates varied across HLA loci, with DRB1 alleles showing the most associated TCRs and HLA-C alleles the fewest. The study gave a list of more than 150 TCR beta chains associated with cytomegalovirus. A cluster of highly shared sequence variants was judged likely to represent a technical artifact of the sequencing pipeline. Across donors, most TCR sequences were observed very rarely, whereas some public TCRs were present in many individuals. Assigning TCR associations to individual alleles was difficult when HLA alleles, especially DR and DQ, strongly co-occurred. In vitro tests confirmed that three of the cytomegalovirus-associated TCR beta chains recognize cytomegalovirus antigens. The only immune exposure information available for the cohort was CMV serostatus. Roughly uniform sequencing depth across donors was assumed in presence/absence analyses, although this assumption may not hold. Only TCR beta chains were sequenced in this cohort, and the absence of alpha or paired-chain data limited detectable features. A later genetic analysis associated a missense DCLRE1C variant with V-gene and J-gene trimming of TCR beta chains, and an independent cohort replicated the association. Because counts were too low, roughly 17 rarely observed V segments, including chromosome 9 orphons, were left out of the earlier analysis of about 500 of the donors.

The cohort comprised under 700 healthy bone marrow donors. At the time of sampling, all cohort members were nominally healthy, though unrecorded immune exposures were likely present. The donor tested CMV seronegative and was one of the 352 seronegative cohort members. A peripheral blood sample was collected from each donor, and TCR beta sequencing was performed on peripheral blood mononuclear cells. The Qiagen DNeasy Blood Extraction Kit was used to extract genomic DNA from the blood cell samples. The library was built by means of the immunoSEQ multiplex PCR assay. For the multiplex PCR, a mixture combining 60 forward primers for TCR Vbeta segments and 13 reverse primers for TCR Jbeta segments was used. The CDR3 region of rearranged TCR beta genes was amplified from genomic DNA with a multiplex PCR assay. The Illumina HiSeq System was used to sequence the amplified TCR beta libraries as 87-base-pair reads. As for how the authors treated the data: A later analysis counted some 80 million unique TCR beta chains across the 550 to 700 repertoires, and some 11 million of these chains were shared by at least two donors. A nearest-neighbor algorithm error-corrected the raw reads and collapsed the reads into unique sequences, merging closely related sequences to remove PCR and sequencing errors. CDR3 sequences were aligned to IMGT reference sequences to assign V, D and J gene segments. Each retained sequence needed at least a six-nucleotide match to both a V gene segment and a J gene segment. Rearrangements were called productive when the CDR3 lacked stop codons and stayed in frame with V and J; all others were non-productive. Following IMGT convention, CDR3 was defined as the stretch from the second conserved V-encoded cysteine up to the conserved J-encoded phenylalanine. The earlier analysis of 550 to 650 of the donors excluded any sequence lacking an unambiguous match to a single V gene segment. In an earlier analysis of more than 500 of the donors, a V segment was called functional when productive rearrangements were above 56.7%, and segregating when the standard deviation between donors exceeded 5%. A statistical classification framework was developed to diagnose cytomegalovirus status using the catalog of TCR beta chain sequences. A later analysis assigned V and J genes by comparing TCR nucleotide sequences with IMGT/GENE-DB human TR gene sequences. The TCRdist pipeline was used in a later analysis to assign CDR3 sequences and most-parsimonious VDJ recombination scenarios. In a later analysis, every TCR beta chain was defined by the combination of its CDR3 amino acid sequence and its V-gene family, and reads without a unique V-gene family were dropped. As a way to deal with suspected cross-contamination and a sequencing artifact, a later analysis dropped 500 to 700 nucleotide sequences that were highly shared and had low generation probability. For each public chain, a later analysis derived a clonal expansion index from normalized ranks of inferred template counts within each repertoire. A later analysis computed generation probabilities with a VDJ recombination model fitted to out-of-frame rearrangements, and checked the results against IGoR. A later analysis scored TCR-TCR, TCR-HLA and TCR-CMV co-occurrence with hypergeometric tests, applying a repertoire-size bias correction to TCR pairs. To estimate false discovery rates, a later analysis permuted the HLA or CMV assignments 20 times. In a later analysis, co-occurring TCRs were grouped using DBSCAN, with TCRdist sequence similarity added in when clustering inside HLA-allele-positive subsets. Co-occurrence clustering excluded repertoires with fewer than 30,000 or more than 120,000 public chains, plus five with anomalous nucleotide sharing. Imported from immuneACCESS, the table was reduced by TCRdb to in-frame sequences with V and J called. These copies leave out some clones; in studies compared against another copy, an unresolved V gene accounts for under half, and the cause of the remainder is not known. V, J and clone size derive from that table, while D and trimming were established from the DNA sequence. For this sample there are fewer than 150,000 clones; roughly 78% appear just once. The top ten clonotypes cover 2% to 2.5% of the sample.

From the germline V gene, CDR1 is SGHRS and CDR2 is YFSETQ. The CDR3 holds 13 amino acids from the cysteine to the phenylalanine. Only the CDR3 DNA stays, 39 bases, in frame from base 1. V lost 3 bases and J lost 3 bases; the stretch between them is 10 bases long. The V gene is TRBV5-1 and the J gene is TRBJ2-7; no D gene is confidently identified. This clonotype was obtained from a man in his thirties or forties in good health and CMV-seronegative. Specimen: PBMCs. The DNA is TGCGCCAGCAGCTCCTGGAGTGGCTACGAGCAGTACTTC. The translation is CASSSWSGYEQYF.